Detailed here is one TCR beta chain. Its antigen is not identified. Each CDR3 protein is one row after TCRdb ran MiXCR on the 5' RACE reads. Of 20,000 or so distinct CDR3 sequences in the sample, around 6.9% were seen once. Regarding time point: sample taken at primary tumor resection. Donors were over 70 untreated early-stage non-small cell lung cancer patients. Whole RNA from tumor, nontumor lung or frozen PBMC was sequenced unsorted. V was shortened by 5 bases and J by 0 bases, with 13 bases between the two germline ends. From germline, CDR1 is MNHEY and CDR2 SMNVEV (reference sequence). CDR3 length equals 15 residues. The data were taken from a study of spatial heterogeneity in lung cancer. Study observations and caveats: Counts of expanded intratumoral alpha and beta TCRs tracked tumor mutation counts.

The rearrangement links TRBV27 to TRBJ2-5; D is ambiguous. The specimen was lung tumor tissue, collected at surgery. This TCR derives from a female donor with early-stage non-small cell lung cancer. CDR3 sequence reads: CASSPTPWYQETQYF. The CDR3 DNA reads TGTGCCAGCAGTCCCACGCCTTGGTACCAAGAGACCCAGTACTTC.